This T cell receptor beta chain was profiled in a study of blood T cells in healthy people across ages (dated by TCRdb to the mid-2010s). Some background on the complete study: In model experiments, template switching captured about one uniquely barcoded TCR beta cDNA molecule for every two T cells. The donors were split into four age groups: young (average about 15 years), middle-aged (39), aged (approximately 59) and long-lived (about 82). To track age-related changes in TCR beta repertoire diversity, the study relied on deep sequencing normalized with unique cDNA molecular identifiers. Using the same blood draw, the study looked at two additional independent replicas of 1 million unique cDNA reads for two donors, one aged 18 to 29 and the other aged 80 or older. To avoid experimental bias, donors of different ages were distributed randomly across sequencing lanes.

The study at large found these results: Observed TCR beta diversity per million T cells fell roughly linearly with age, and a significant reduction was already apparent by age roughly 40. Estimates of total diversity from one million sequenced T cells were regarded as lower bounds and underestimates. Bulk unsorted PBMC profiling prevented conclusive comparison of naive and antigen-experienced compartments. A strong correlation was found between observed TCR beta diversity and the percentage of naive T cells measured by flow cytometry. Compared with the aged group, more naive CD4+ T cells, fewer expanded clones and increased TCR diversity were shown by the long-lived group, suggesting age selection. Because the CMV infection status of the donors was unknown, age-related changes in expanded clonotypes may potentially have been confounded.

The roughly 39 donors, aged about 6 to 100 years, were systemically healthy Caucasian individuals from Russia. Each donor gave 9 to 10 milliliters of peripheral blood, collected into EDTA-treated Vacutainer tubes. Ficoll-Paque density-gradient centrifugation was used to isolate PBMCs, with at least 6.5 million per sample. Total RNA, at least 6 micrograms per sample, was extracted from PBMCs with Trizol reagent. For every donor, flow cytometry on a PBMC aliquot measured the percentage of naive CD45RAhigh/CD27high T cells. Libraries were built with 5' RACE. The data were produced on an Illumina HiSeq 2500. A second PCR of about 7 to 12 cycles was performed with a sample-barcoded 5' primer and a J-beta primer mix. A unique molecular identifier was introduced onto each TCR beta cDNA molecule by a template-switch 5' adaptor carrying 12 random nucleotides. Each sample yielded at least 2.5 million CDR3-containing paired-end reads. First-strand cDNA synthesis was performed from all RNA using the Mint cDNA synthesis kit, with priming by a TRBC-specific oligonucleotide. After uracil-DNA glycosylase treatment, a first 18-cycle PCR used universal primers M1SS and BC2_uni_R on all cDNA. As for the authors' bioinformatics: Normalization of each sample was performed by random selection of 1 million high-quality reads, each carrying a distinct molecular identifier. Reads with shared molecular identifiers were discarded instead of being binned into consensus sequences. CDR3 identification, clonotype clustering and error correction used MiTCR with a Q25 quality threshold and the strictest error-elimination algorithm. A nonparametric unseen species model using Euler transformation provided a lower-bound estimate of total TCR beta diversity. Clones were called with MiXCR by TCRdb after fastp trimmed the public reads at Q25, and only in-frame beta chains were retained. Under each unique CDR3 protein, matching rows form one entry showing the most common genes and DNA. The V and J calls follow TCRdb's processing rather than the paper's. Counted in this sample were roughly 640,000 distinct CDR3 sequences; about 30% of them appeared once. The ten largest account for more than 15% of the sample.

Unmatched junction bases come to 5, with V trimmed by 1 base and J by 7 bases. From a lookup of the germline V gene (reference sequence), CDR1 and CDR2 are DFQATT and SNEGSKA. The CDR3 goes from the cysteine to the phenylalanine over 13 residues. Here the CDR3 DNA is all that survives: 39 bases in frame from base 1. This clonotype was recorded at least ten times. It has no known antigen specificity. No base quality information exists; no much larger clone differs at one position. The clonotype originates from a woman over 75 in good health. The sample comprised blood. The rearranged chain carries TRBV20-1 and TRBJ1-2, with 8 bases aligning to TRBD1. The CDR3 region reads CSARGQGAGGYTF. The DNA is TGCAGTGCTAGAGGGCAGGGGGCGGGTGGCTACACCTTC.